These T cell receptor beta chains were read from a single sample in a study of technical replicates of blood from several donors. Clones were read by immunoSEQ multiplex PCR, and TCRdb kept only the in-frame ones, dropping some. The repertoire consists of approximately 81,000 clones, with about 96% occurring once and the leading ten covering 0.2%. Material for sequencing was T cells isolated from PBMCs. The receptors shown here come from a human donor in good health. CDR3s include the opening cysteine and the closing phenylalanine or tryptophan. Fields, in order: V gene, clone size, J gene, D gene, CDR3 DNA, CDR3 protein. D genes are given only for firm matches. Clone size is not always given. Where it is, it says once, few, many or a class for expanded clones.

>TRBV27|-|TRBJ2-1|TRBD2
TGTGCCAGCAGTTTCGGGAGGGATAGCGGAACGCAGTTCTTC
CASSFGRDSGTQFF
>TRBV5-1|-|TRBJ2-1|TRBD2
TGCGCCAGCAGCCCCAGACTAGCGGGGGACTCCTACAATGAGCAGTTCTTC
CASSPRLAGDSYNEQFF
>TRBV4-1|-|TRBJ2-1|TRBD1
TGCGCCAGCAGCCCTGGGACAGGAGGGTACAATGAGCAGTTCTTC
CASSPGTGGYNEQFF
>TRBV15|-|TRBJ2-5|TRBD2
TGTGCCACCAGCCGAGTATTGGGGGGGTCGGAGACCCAGTACTTC
CATSRVLGGSETQYF
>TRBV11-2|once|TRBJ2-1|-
TGTGCCAGCAGCCTAGGGAACGGGAGCCACAATGAGCAGTTCTTC
CASSLGNGSHNEQFF
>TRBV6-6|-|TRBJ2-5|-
TGTGCCAGCAGATCAGATTCGGGGGATTCCAAGACCCAGTACTTC
CASRSDSGDSKTQYF
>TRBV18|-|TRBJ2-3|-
TGTGCCAGCTCACCCCCAAGAGACGGGACAAGGAAAGATACGCAGTATTTT
CASSPPRDGTRKDTQYF
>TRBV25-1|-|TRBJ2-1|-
TGTGCCAGCAGTGCCCCAGGCCTGAGCTCCTACAATGAGCAGTTCTTC
CASSAPGLSSYNEQFF
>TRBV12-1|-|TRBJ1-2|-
TGTGCCAGCCGTTCTAACAGTCCCAGGGCCTATGGCTACACCTTC
CASRSNSPRAYGYTF
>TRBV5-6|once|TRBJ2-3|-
TGTGCCAGCAGCTTGGCCCCGACTAGCACAGATACGCAGTATTTT
CASSLAPTSTDTQYF
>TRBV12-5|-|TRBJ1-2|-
TGTGCTAGTGGTTTGGTACTCGGGGAAGCGGGGCGAAACTATGGCTACACCTTC
CASGLVLGEAGRNYGYTF
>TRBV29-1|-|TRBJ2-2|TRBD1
TGCAGCGTCCGACAGGGGTCGGACACCGGGGAGCTGTTTTTT
CSVRQGSDTGELFF
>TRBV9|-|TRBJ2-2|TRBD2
TGTGCCAGCAGGAGGACTAGCGGATACACCGGGGAGCTGTTTTTT
CASRRTSGYTGELFF
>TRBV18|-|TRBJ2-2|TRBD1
TGTGCCAGCTCCCCGTTCGGGACAGGGGCGAACACCGGGGAGCTGTTTTTT
CASSPFGTGANTGELFF
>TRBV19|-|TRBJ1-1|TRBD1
TGTGCCAGTAGTACCGGGACAGGGAACACTGAAGCTTTCTTT
CASSTGTGNTEAFF
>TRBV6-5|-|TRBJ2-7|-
TGTGCCAGCAGTTACTGGGGCCAGGAAAGCTCCTACGAGCAGTACTTC
CASSYWGQESSYEQYF
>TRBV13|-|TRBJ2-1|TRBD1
TGTGCCAGCAGCTGGGACAGGTGGATCTACAATGAGCAGTTCTTC
CASSWDRWIYNEQFF
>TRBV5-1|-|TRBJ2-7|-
TGCGCCAGCAGCCGGGGAGCGGCTGGCCACGAGCAGTACTTC
CASSRGAAGHEQYF
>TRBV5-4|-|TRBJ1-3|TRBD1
TGTGCCAGCAGCTTGGGCCAGACAGGGAGCGGAAACACCATATATTTT
CASSLGQTGSGNTIYF
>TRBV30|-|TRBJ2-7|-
TGTGCCTGGAGGTTTTTTACAGATCAGGGCGAGCAGTACTTC
CAWRFFTDQGEQYF